These 30 T cell receptor beta chains share one sample of origin, sequenced in a study of STAT5B mutations in CD4+ large granular lymphocyte leukemia. The data were produced by immunoSEQ multiplex PCR, yet TCRdb's version contains in-frame clones alone and is incomplete. This sample has about 21,000 clones, with 70% found just once. Sequencing was done on a sample of CD4+ T cells from blood buffy coats. The receptors were sampled from a human donor in good health.

This clone was seen just once. The chain combines TRBV21-1 with TRBJ1-5. TRBV21-1 is described as a pseudogene. The CDR3 loop spans 18 amino acids. The CDR3 loop reads CASMPVLLRPGSNQPQHF. The CDR3 bases are TGTGCCAGCATGCCGGTGTTACTGCGCCCGGGGAGCAATCAGCCCCAGCATTTT.

This clone was seen a handful of times. CDR3 bases: TGTGCCAGCAGTTTAGGGGGGGACAATCAGCCCCAGCATTTT. It specifies CASSLGGDNQPQHF. This chain connects TRBV27 to TRBJ1-5, with D possibly being TRBD1 (5 bases). The length of the CDR3 is 14 residues. Per the germline V gene, CDR1 is MNHEY and CDR2 is SMNVEV (reference sequence). The V and J ends lost 2 bases and 3 bases respectively, with 8 bases between them.

This clone appeared a few times. The gene calls are TRBV30 and TRBJ1-6, with D perhaps matching TRBD1 (6 bases). CDR1 and CDR2 (germline): GTSNPN, SVGIG (reference sequence). This CDR3 is built from 14 residues. V was clipped by 5 bases and J by 5 bases, with 13 bases between them. In DNA, the CDR3 is TGTGCCTGGGGCAGGGGAGGAAATAATTCACCCCTCCACTTT. This gives the protein CAWGRGGNNSPLHF.

This chain links TRBV18 with TRBJ2-6; the match to TRBD1 covers 9 bases. The CDR3 has 16 residues. Per germline, CDR1 KGHSH and CDR2 LQKENI. The junction had 1 base not matched to a gene; V was cut back by 2 bases and J by 2 bases. The CDR3 region has the DNA TGTGCCAGCTCACCAAACAGGGGGCCTGGGGCCAACGTCCTGACTTTC. It specifies CASSPNRGPGANVLTF. The full variable domain, rest sourced from reference TRBV18 and TRBJ2-6, is NAGVMQNPRHLVRRRGQEARLRCSPMKGHSHVYWYRQLPEEGLKFMVYLQKENIIDESGMPKERFSAEFPKEGPSILRIQQVVRGDSAAYFCASSPNRGPGANVLTFGAGSRLTVL.

V and J are TRBV11-3 and TRBJ1-1; the match to TRBD1 covers 8 bases. From germline, CDR1 is SGHNT and CDR2 YENEEA. With 5 bases clipped from V and 0 bases from J, the junction kept 2 bases outside the gene matches. There are 14 residues in the CDR3. Here the CDR3 DNA reads TGTGCCAGCAGCGAGGGACAGGTGAACACTGAAGCTTTCTTT. Its translation is CASSEGQVNTEAFF.

The CDR3 sequence: CASSKTNGGARDTQYF. CDR3 nucleotide sequence: TGTGCCAGCAGCAAGACTAACGGGGGGGCCCGGGATACGCAGTATTTT. The rearrangement links TRBV7-2 to TRBJ2-3; 8 bases fit TRBD2. Germline V CDR1 and CDR2: SGHTA, FQGNSA. With V trimmed by 5 bases and J by 6 bases, 13 bases remained unmatched. This CDR3 comprises 16 residues.

This CDR3 is CASSLRGQNYEQYF. CDR3 DNA: TGTGCCAGCAGCTTAAGGGGCCAGAACTACGAGCAGTACTTC. The chain combines TRBV7-2 with TRBJ2-7, with D possibly matching TRBD1 (5 bases). The germline V gene encodes CDR1 SGHTA and CDR2 FQGNSA. The CDR3 sequence is 14 residues long. Trimming cost V 2 bases and J 3 bases, with 11 bases left between them.

The chain combines TRBV5-1 with TRBJ2-2, with D perhaps matching TRBD1 (5 bases). V was trimmed by 1 base and J by 0 bases, leaving 10 bases between them. This CDR3 has 16 residues. Germline V lookup: CDR1 SGHRS, CDR2 YFSETQ. Here the CDR3 reads CASSLLGASNTGELFF. DNA of the CDR3: TGCGCCAGCAGCTTGTTAGGGGCTTCGAACACCGGGGAGCTGTTTTTT.

The V call is TRBV5-6, the J call TRBJ2-1, with 13 bases that match TRBD2. Germline values: CDR1 SGHDT, CDR2 YYEEEE. Trimming cost V 4 bases and J 7 bases; bases outside gene matches: 8. CDR3 length: 16 amino acids. Written as DNA, the CDR3 is TGTGCCAGCAGCGTCGCCGGGACTAGCGGGATTAATGAGCAGTTCTTC. It translates to CASSVAGTSGINEQFF.

This chain links TRBV18 with TRBJ2-7; D tentatively reads TRBD1 or TRBD2 (5 bases each). The CDR3 is 18 amino acids. CDR1 is KGHSH and CDR2 is LQKENI in the germline V gene. The V end was cut by 2 bases, the J end by 3 bases, with 23 bases between. Here the CDR3 reads CASSPSLWAGTASYEQYF. The CDR3 coding sequence is TGTGCCAGCTCACCATCTCTTTGGGCCGGGACGGCGAGCTACGAGCAGTACTTC. The variable domain in full, completed from reference TRBV18 and TRBJ2-7, reads NAGVMQNPRHLVRRRGQEARLRCSPMKGHSHVYWYRQLPEEGLKFMVYLQKENIIDESGMPKERFSAEFPKEGPSILRIQQVVRGDSAAYFCASSPSLWAGTASYEQYFGPGTRLTVT.

The CDR3, as DNA: TGTGCCAGCAGCCTCCGGGGAGGGGGAAGGATCACTGAAGCTTTCTTT. Its translation: CASSLRGGGRITEAFF. The rearrangement joins TRBV7-9 to TRBJ1-1; D possibly corresponds to TRBD1 (6 bases). Germline CDR1 SEHNR, CDR2 FQNEAQ (reference sequence). The CDR3 is 16 residues long. V shed 5 bases and J shed 4 bases, with 20 bases lying between them.

The CDR3 region has the DNA TGCGCCAGCAGCGGATCCGGGGCTCCCTACGAGCAGTACTTC. Amino acids: CASSGSGAPYEQYF. The chain combines TRBV5-1 with TRBJ2-7, with D perhaps assigned TRBD1 or TRBD2 (5 bases each). The V gene's germline CDR1 is SGHRS and CDR2 YFSETQ. This CDR3 has 14 amino acids. Trimming left V 4 bases short and J 2 bases short, with 13 bases between.

The J gene is TRBJ2-1, the V gene TRBV7-2; D possibly corresponds to TRBD1 (7 bases). There are 16 residues in the CDR3. The V gene lost 5 bases and the J gene lost 7 bases, with 21 bases spanning the gap. Per the germline V gene, CDR1 is SGHTA and CDR2 is FQGNSA. As DNA, the CDR3 is TGTGCCAGCAGCGCAAGAACACCGTCAGGGGGGAATGAGCAGTTCTTC. It encodes CASSARTPSGGNEQFF.

The V call is TRBV5-6, the J call TRBJ2-7; weak D call: TRBD1 (5 bases). The CDR3 loop spans 16 amino acids. V was cut by 4 bases and J by 0 bases, with 17 bases left in between. Germline V gene lookup returns CDR1 SGHDT and CDR2 YYEEEE. In nucleotides, the CDR3 is TGTGCCAGCAGCAGGGGCCATAGACGGGCCTCCTACGAGCAGTACTTC. Its translation: CASSRGHRRASYEQYF.

V usage is TRBV5-4 and J usage is TRBJ1-3, with D tentatively TRBD1 (6 bases). The CDR3 runs 18 residues. CDR1 is SGHNT, CDR2 YYREEE, per germline (reference sequence). V lost 4 bases and J 0 bases, leaving 20 bases between the germline ends. The CDR3 region has the DNA TGTGCCAGCAGCCCCTGGACAGAACGTGGGGCCTCTGGAAACACCATATATTTT. Translated, it gives CASSPWTERGASGNTIYF. Supplemented by reference TRBV5-4 and TRBJ1-3, the full variable domain reads ETGVTQSPTHLIKTRGQQVTLRCSSQSGHNTVSWYQQALGQGPQFIFQYYREEENGRGNFPPRFSGLQFPNYSSELNVNALELDDSALYLCASSPWTERGASGNTIYFGEGSWLTVV.

The chain uses TRBV12-5 and TRBJ2-5; 10 bases match TRBD1. After removal of 1 base from V and 6 bases from J, the junction contained 2 bases not matched to a gene. There are 14 residues in the CDR3. Germline lookup yields CDR1 LGHNT and CDR2 FRNRAP. CDR3 DNA sequence: TGTGCTAGTGGTTTGGGACAGGGGGCAAAGACCCAGTACTTC. Translated: CASGLGQGAKTQYF. Complete variable domain (other parts from reference TRBV12-5 and TRBJ2-5): DARVTQTPRHKVTEMGQEVTMRCQPILGHNTVFWYRQTMMQGLELLAYFRNRAPLDDSGMPKDRFSAEMPDATLATLKIQPSEPRDSAVYFCASGLGQGAKTQYFGPGTRLLVL.

This clone came up once. The rearrangement links TRBV4-2 to TRBJ2-5, with D perhaps TRBD2 (5 bases). The V end was cut by 1 base, the J end by 3 bases, with 9 bases between. CDR1 LGHNA and CDR2 YNFKEQ come from the germline V gene. The CDR3 length is 14 residues. The CDR3 protein is CASSQGGAEETQYF. In DNA form, the CDR3 reads TGTGCCAGCAGCCAAGGGGGAGCGGAAGAGACCCAGTACTTC.

V usage is TRBV5-4 and J usage is TRBJ2-1; 11 bases map to TRBD2. Per the germline V gene, CDR1 is SGHNT and CDR2 is YYREEE (reference sequence). The J segment lost 0 bases and the V segment lost 5 bases, leaving 10 bases of the junction unmatched. This CDR3 region has 18 residues. This chain's CDR3 is CASRAGTSGPSSYNEQFF. Written as DNA, the CDR3 is TGTGCCAGCAGGGCCGGGACTAGCGGACCGAGCTCCTACAATGAGCAGTTCTTC.

This chain joins TRBV9 and TRBJ2-2, with D maybe TRBD1 (5 bases). CDR3 size: 13 residues. V was cut by 0 bases and J by 9 bases, with 9 bases left in between. CDR1 and CDR2 (germline): SGDLS, YYNGEE. The CDR3 coding sequence is TGTGCCAGCAGCGTAGTGCCAGGGCGGGAGCTGTTTTTT. This codes for CASSVVPGRELFF.

The rearrangement uses TRBV5-6 and TRBJ2-3; D is unclear. The germline gives CDR1 SGHDT, CDR2 YYEEEE. The CDR3 has 13 residues. The V end was cut by 0 bases, the J end by 4 bases, with 6 bases between. CDR3 region: CASSLAAADTQYF. The CDR3 DNA reads as TGTGCCAGCAGCTTGGCTGCGGCAGATACGCAGTATTTT.

J is TRBJ2-7 and V is TRBV5-6, with 7 bases identical to TRBD1. Germline trimming cut 3 bases from V and 5 bases from J; bases unmatched to any gene: 11. The germline V gene encodes CDR1 SGHDT and CDR2 YYEEEE. The CDR3 extends over 15 amino acids. The chain's CDR3 is CASSYGQAKLNEQYF. The DNA for the CDR3 is TGTGCCAGCAGCTATGGACAGGCGAAGTTGAACGAGCAGTACTTC. Full variable domain (rest looked up from reference TRBV5-6 and TRBJ2-7): DAGVTQSPTHLIKTRGQQVTLRCSPKSGHDTVSWYQQALGQGPQFIFQYYEEEERQRGNFPDRFSGHQFPNYSSELNVNALLLGDSALYLCASSYGQAKLNEQYFGPGTRLTVT.

This rearrangement joins TRBV5-1 to TRBJ1-1; D not certain. The CDR3 totals 12 residues. Trimming pared 0 bases from V and 6 bases from J, leaving 6 bases between. Germline CDR1 is SGHRS and CDR2 is YFSETQ. The CDR3 nucleotides are TGCGCCAGCAGCTTGGGGGCTTCTGAAGCTTTCTTT. Translating it yields CASSLGASEAFF.

The J gene is TRBJ2-5, the V gene TRBV28; D call uncertain. The J call is in doubt because the DNA end fits TRBJ2-7 better. This CDR3 contains 11 residues. Germline CDR1 MDHEN, CDR2 SYDVKM. The CDR3 DNA reads TGTGCCAGCAGCCTCTACTACGAGCAGTACTTC. Amino acids: CASSLYYEQYF.

The chain employs TRBV9 and TRBJ1-2; D perhaps matches TRBD1 (6 bases). Germline assignment: CDR1 SGDLS and CDR2 YYNGEE. V gave up 4 bases and J gave up 4 bases, with 17 bases separating them. This CDR3 has 15 residues. CDR3 DNA: TGTGCCAGCAGCCTAGGTGCGGGGGCGAGCTATGGCTACACCTTC. This sequence encodes CASSLGAGASYGYTF.

The chain carries TRBV7-3 and TRBJ1-1; D is unresolved. This CDR3 region has 12 residues. V was trimmed by 6 bases and J by 13 bases, leaving 18 bases between them. Germline lookup yields CDR1 SGHTA and CDR2 FQGTGA. The CDR3 here is CASSPLDPEGFF. CDR3 in DNA: TGTGCCAGCAGTCCTCTCGACCCGGAGGGTTTCTTT. The full variable domain, rest sourced from reference TRBV7-3 and TRBJ1-1, is GAGVSQTPSNKVTEKGKYVELRCDPISGHTALYWYRQSLGQGPEFLIYFQGTGAADDSGLPNDRFFAVRPEGSVSTLKIQRTERGDSAVYLCASSPLDPEGFFGQGTRLTVV.

The chain carries TRBV2 and TRBJ2-2, with TRBD1 identical over 8 bases. V lost 6 bases, J lost 0 bases, and 3 bases stayed unmatched. Germline assignment: CDR1 SNHLY and CDR2 FYNNEI. CDR3 length equals 15 residues. The DNA of the CDR3 is TGTGCCAGCAGATGGACAGGGTCGAACACCGGGGAGCTGTTTTTT. It is translated as CASRWTGSNTGELFF.

V usage is TRBV30 and J usage is TRBJ1-5; D gene uncertain. V lost 2 bases and J lost 2, with 13 bases in between. This CDR3 comprises 15 residues. The V gene's germline CDR1 is GTSNPN and CDR2 SVGIG (reference sequence). This CDR3 is CAWSLGSGGNQPQHF. The CDR3 coding sequence is TGTGCCTGGAGTTTGGGGTCGGGTGGCAATCAGCCCCAGCATTTT.

V usage is TRBV28 and J usage is TRBJ2-1, with TRBD2 matching 12 bases. There are 15 residues in the CDR3. The junction had 8 bases not matched to a gene; V was cut back by 8 bases and J by 6 bases. Germline CDR1 and CDR2: MDHEN and SYDVKM. CDR3 nucleotide sequence: TGTGCCAGCGCGCGAACGACTAGCGGGAGCAATGAGCAGTTCTTC. Translated, it gives CASARTTSGSNEQFF.

The chain employs TRBV2 and TRBJ2-2; no clear D gene. In germline, CDR1 is SNHLY, CDR2 FYNNEI. Trimming left V 8 bases short and J 0 bases short, with 13 bases between. There are 15 residues in the CDR3. Here the CDR3 reads CASSLQRSNTGELFF. CDR3 sequence (DNA): TGTGCCAGCTCACTCCAGCGCTCGAACACCGGGGAGCTGTTTTTT.

The chain couples TRBV5-5 to TRBJ1-2; D is ambiguous. The CDR3 has 16 amino acids. From germline, CDR1 is SGHKS and CDR2 YYEKEE (reference sequence). V lost 0 bases and J 1 base, leaving 13 bases between the germline ends. CDR3 residues: CASSLEPAPRNYGYTF. The CDR3 DNA follows: TGTGCCAGCAGCTTGGAACCCGCCCCTCGTAACTATGGCTACACCTTC.